This TCR beta chain was identified during a study of cytomegalovirus exposure and HLA in healthy donors (dated 2017 in TCRdb). At the level of the whole study: According to an earlier analysis of several hundred of the donors, some 180 million T cells yielded roughly 110 million unique TCR beta sequences and about 300 Gb of sequence data. About 310 gigabases of sequencing data and 70 million to 85 million unique TCR sequences were included in an early release covering roughly 600 HLA-typed donors. The genetic ancestry cluster associated with self-reported Caucasian donors included about 84% of the approximately 430 genotyped donors. The study aimed to test whether signatures of past pathogen exposure could be identified by cataloging public T cell receptors. The study profiled the T cell repertoires of fewer than 850 subjects by immunosequencing and related them to cytomegalovirus serostatus. In addition to the first cohort of 666 subjects, a separate validation cohort of approximately 110 different subjects was used. To predict cytomegalovirus infection status, the study combined high-throughput TCR immunosequencing, statistical association of individual TCRs with disease status, and machine learning. To study patterns of TCR occurrence, a later analysis re-analyzed previously published TCR beta repertoires from hundreds of donors and added high-resolution HLA genotyping. Rather than drawing on any new phenotypic data, the later analysis identified candidate immune exposures from TCR beta sequences and the way those sequences occurred across donors. To decide whether each TCR beta V gene segment behaved as functional or pseudogenic, an earlier analysis of 587 of the donors relied on high-throughput TCR beta sequencing. Donor age, sex, ethnicity and CMV serostatus were collected together with the repertoire data. In a later genetic analysis, genome-wide SNP genotypes for about 55% of the roughly 670 donors were used, and that subset was treated as a discovery cohort. All discovery cohort repertoires had been generated using a single sequencing platform. Both class I and class II loci were covered by HLA typing, at four-digit resolution. Typing coverage differed by locus: A, B, C, DRB1 and DQB1 were typed in roughly 629-630 donors, DQA1 in approximately 520, DPA1 in 606, and DPB1 in just under 490. Four to six DR-DQ haplotypes were handled as single units for association and clustering, since linkage in the cohort was strong. Among about 390 genotyped donors of the cohort, an average of roughly 240,000 unique TCR beta nucleotide sequences were sequenced per donor, around 18% of them non-productive. Overall results and qualifications from the work: A later analysis found that TCR association rates varied across HLA loci, with DRB1 alleles showing the most associated TCRs and HLA-C alleles the fewest. In a later analysis, most CMV-associated TCR beta chains were found to appear HLA-restricted, with HLA associations seemingly driven largely by CMV exposure. A cluster of highly shared sequence variants was judged likely to represent a technical artifact of the sequencing pipeline. In a later genetic analysis, a missense DCLRE1C variant was associated with V-gene and J-gene trimming of TCR beta chains, and the association was replicated in an independent cohort. HLA typing was unavailable for some donors at each locus, so association tests used only the typed subset. Compared with equally common non-associated chains, HLA-associated TCR beta chains in a later analysis were more clonally expanded and had lower generation probabilities. CMV serostatus was the only immune exposure information available for the cohort. This cohort had only TCR beta chains sequenced, and the lack of alpha or paired-chain data limited which features could be detected. According to the authors, the approach could potentially be generalized to other disease states and immunological phenotypes. Compared with the 666-donor mean, donors in an Asian-associated ancestry cluster had fewer N-insertions in productive TCRs, according to a later genetic analysis. In an earlier analysis of 450 to 750 of the donors, most TCR beta V segments appeared in productive rearrangements about 87% or about 30% of the time, broadly matching IMGT annotations. According to a later analysis, parvovirus B19, influenza, CMV and Epstein-Barr virus appeared linked to several top co-occurrence clusters. In both the original and validation cohorts, the classifier was reported to diagnose cytomegalovirus status with high specificity and sensitivity. The earlier analysis of fewer than 750 of the donors excluded seventeen rarely observed V segments, including chromosome 9 orphons, because counts were too low. Roughly uniform sequencing depth across donors was assumed in presence/absence analyses, although this assumption may not hold. A few of the identified cytomegalovirus-associated TCR beta chains were confirmed in vitro to be specific for cytomegalovirus antigens. The study gave a list of about 150 TCR beta chains associated with cytomegalovirus. The 87-base-pair reads could not distinguish some IMGT-functional V segments, including TRBV6-2 and TRBV6-3, so those segments were excluded. Assigning TCR associations to individual alleles was difficult when HLA alleles, especially DR and DQ, strongly co-occurred. A further reported finding was that TCR beta sequences accurately predicted the HLA-A and HLA-B alleles for most subjects in the first cohort. A later analysis associated about 18,000 TCR beta sequences with specific HLA alleles at a false discovery rate of 0.05. Linkage disequilibrium might explain the correlated functional status among segregating V segments, but an unknown experimental factor could not be excluded. While some public TCRs were present in many individuals, most TCR sequences turned up only very rarely across donors.

The cohort comprised some 730 healthy bone marrow donors. At the time of sampling, every cohort member was nominally healthy, though immune exposures that went unrecorded were likely present. Of the approximately 700 cohort members, almost 300 had positive CMV serostatus and approximately 360 had negative CMV serostatus, and CMV serostatus was not recorded for the donor. A peripheral blood sample was collected from each donor, and TCR beta sequencing was performed on peripheral blood mononuclear cells. Genomic DNA extraction from the blood cell samples was performed with the Qiagen DNeasy Blood Extraction Kit. Inclusive of the bounding cysteine and phenylalanine, the CDR3 is 16 residues long. CDR3 DNA is the only sequence kept; it has 48 bases, read in frame from the first base. CDR1 ENHRY and CDR2 SYGVKD are derived from the germline V gene. At the junction V is shortened by 2 bases and J by 4 bases, with 15 bases in between.

Receptor amplification or capture employed the immunoSEQ multiplex PCR assay. A mixture of 60 forward primers for TCR Vbeta segments and 13 reverse primers for TCR Jbeta segments was used in the multiplex PCR. The CDR3 region of rearranged TCR beta genes was amplified from genomic DNA with a multiplex PCR assay. The amplified TCR beta libraries were sequenced on the Illumina HiSeq System as 87-base-pair reads. The authors processed their data as follows. A later analysis tallied roughly 76 million unique TCR beta chains across the 550 to 850 repertoires, and about 12 million of those chains were shared by two or more donors. A nearest-neighbor algorithm error-corrected the raw reads and collapsed the reads into unique sequences, merging closely related sequences to remove PCR and sequencing errors. CDR3 sequences were aligned to IMGT reference sequences to assign V, D and J gene segments. For a sequence to be retained, a match of at least six nucleotides to both a V gene segment and a J gene segment was required. A rearrangement was called productive if the CDR3 had no stop codons and remained in frame with V and J, and every other rearrangement was called non-productive. Following IMGT convention, CDR3 was defined as the stretch from the second conserved V-encoded cysteine to the conserved J-encoded phenylalanine. In an earlier analysis of more than 550 of the donors, sequences lacking an unambiguous match to a single V gene segment were excluded. An earlier analysis of a few hundred of the donors classified V segments as functional when productive rearrangements were above 56.7% and as segregating when the standard deviation between donors was above 5%. A statistical classification framework was built to diagnose cytomegalovirus status from the catalog of TCR beta chain sequences. In a later analysis, TCR nucleotide sequences were compared against IMGT/GENE-DB human TR gene sequences so that V and J genes could be assigned. Using the TCRdist pipeline, a later analysis assigned CDR3 sequences along with most-parsimonious VDJ recombination scenarios. A later analysis defined each TCR beta chain by its CDR3 amino acid sequence plus V-gene family, and excluded reads lacking a unique V-gene family. As a way to deal with suspected cross-contamination and a sequencing artifact, a later analysis dropped roughly 620 nucleotide sequences that were highly shared and had low generation probability. In a later analysis, a clonal expansion index was calculated for each public chain from normalized within-repertoire ranks of inferred template counts. In a later analysis, generation probabilities were computed using a VDJ recombination model fitted to out-of-frame rearrangements, and the results were checked against IGoR. In a later analysis, hypergeometric tests were used to score TCR-TCR, TCR-HLA and TCR-CMV co-occurrence, with a repertoire-size bias correction applied to TCR pairs. In a later analysis, false discovery rates were estimated by permuting HLA or CMV assignments 20 times. In a later analysis, co-occurring TCRs were grouped with DBSCAN, and TCRdist sequence similarity was added when clustering was performed within HLA-allele-positive subsets. Repertoires with fewer than 30,000 or more than 120,000 public chains, plus five repertoires with anomalous nucleotide sharing, were excluded from co-occurrence clustering. The immuneACCESS repertoire file appears here via TCRdb, limited to in-frame rearrangements. These files lack a portion of the clones; in checked studies, under half of the deficit traces to unresolved V genes, and the cause of the others is not known. That table supplies the V and J calls and clone size; D and trimming were determined from the DNA. For this sample the table gives about 140,000 clones, of which roughly two thirds were detected only once. The ten largest make up approximately 15% of the sample.

Details on this clone: Its antigen remains unidentified. The sample holds no much larger clone one base away, and base qualities are not on file.

This receptor was identified in a human donor in good health. The V gene is TRBV10-3 and the J gene is TRBJ2-1; a weak D assignment points to TRBD2 (6 bases agree). The sequenced sample consisted of PBMCs. The CDR3 has the sequence CAISEGMLAEYNEQFF. At the DNA level, the sequence is TGTGCCATCAGTGAGGGAATGTTAGCGGAGTACAATGAGCAGTTCTTC.